A selection of T cell receptor beta chains follows, all from one sample in a study of blood T cell repertoires in COVID-19. TCRdb keeps only in-frame clones here, not all; method: immunoSEQ multiplex PCR. The sample includes 200,000 to 300,000 clones, around 89% of them seen just once. Sequenced input: PBMCs or T cells enriched from blood (not recorded which). Receptors were obtained from a woman in her 40s with acute COVID-19. Both conserved end residues are part of each CDR3.

CDR3: CASSFLHEKLFF
length: 12
V: TRBV6-6
J: TRBJ1-4

CDR3: CAWRGPGNTIYF
length: 12
V: TRBV30
J: TRBJ1-3

CDR3: CASSSRDRGHNEQFF
length: 15
V: TRBV2
J: TRBJ2-1

CDR3: CASSLPAGGRSYNEQFF
length: 17
V: TRBV11-3
J: TRBJ2-1

CDR3: CASSPGGGKYEQFF
length: 14
V: TRBV7-9
J: TRBJ2-1

CDR3: CASSEIFGQGGEKLFF
length: 16
V: TRBV2
J: TRBJ1-4

CDR3: CASSFGTASYGYTF
length: 14
V: TRBV7-2
J: TRBJ1-2

CDR3: CASSSQDNYGYTF
length: 13
V: TRBV27
J: TRBJ1-2

CDR3: CASSLDPQETQYF
length: 13
V: TRBV11-2
J: TRBJ2-5

CDR3: CASSHGMRAGYTF
length: 13
V: TRBV12-3/TRBV12-4
J: TRBJ1-2

CDR3: CASRLRQVGYTF
length: 12
V: TRBV12-2
J: TRBJ1-2

CDR3: CATQPGTANTGELFF
length: 15
V: TRBV10-3
J: TRBJ2-2

CDR3: CATSSGTGDTGELFF
length: 15
V: TRBV27
J: TRBJ2-2

CDR3: CASSLGLLTGELFF
length: 14
V: TRBV6-5
J: TRBJ2-2

CDR3: CASSPNPGFLGGELFF
length: 16
V: TRBV7-2
J: TRBJ2-2

CDR3: CATRSGRRGDTQYF
length: 14
V: TRBV24-1
J: TRBJ2-3

CDR3: CASSLGQTNTGELFF
length: 15
V: TRBV5-1
J: TRBJ2-2

CDR3: CASRTSYRGYAFF
length: 13
V: TRBV27
J: TRBJ1-1

CDR3: CASSLVMGPGEQFF
length: 14
V: TRBV7-8
J: TRBJ2-1

CDR3: CASSPSGGLSNQPQHF
length: 16
V: TRBV7-8
J: TRBJ1-5

CDR3: CASSLGGISDTQYF
length: 14
V: TRBV5-1
J: TRBJ2-3

CDR3: CASTTDEGQATEAFF
length: 15
V: TRBV6-5
J: TRBJ1-1

CDR3: CASSPGQGNSNQPQHF
length: 16
V: TRBV5-4
J: TRBJ1-5

CDR3: CASSFYGFRGVDSGNTIYF
length: 19
V: TRBV13
J: TRBJ1-3

CDR3: CASSLGGRAHETQYF
length: 15
V: TRBV11-3
J: TRBJ2-5

CDR3: CASSLVGGTGNQPQHF
length: 16
V: TRBV5-8
J: TRBJ1-5

CDR3: CASSRTGDAGELFF
length: 14
V: TRBV3-1/TRBV3-2
J: TRBJ2-2

CDR3: CASSLARVPRAGAQETQYF
length: 19
V: TRBV7-9
J: TRBJ2-5

CDR3: CASSSSDRGFNEKLFF
length: 16
V: TRBV7-9
J: TRBJ1-4

CDR3: CASSPGGFPYEQYF
length: 14
V: TRBV5-4
J: TRBJ2-7

CDR3: CASSQEARRELFF
length: 13
V: TRBV3-1/TRBV3-2
J: TRBJ2-2

CDR3: CASSLTPSLGVGTTEAFF
length: 18
V: TRBV7-8
J: TRBJ1-1

CDR3: CASGRGATNGYTF
length: 13
V: TRBV12-5
J: TRBJ1-2

CDR3: CASSLTLAGDNEQFF
length: 15
V: TRBV18
J: TRBJ2-1

CDR3: CATSDLGANSPLHF
length: 14
V: TRBV24-1
J: TRBJ1-6

CDR3: CASSDHLGRGGQQPQHF
length: 17
V: TRBV2
J: TRBJ1-5

CDR3: CASSFIRGLMNTEAFF
length: 16
V: TRBV7-2
J: TRBJ1-1

CDR3: CASSVNPSDSGELFF
length: 15
V: TRBV9
J: TRBJ2-2

CDR3: CATSRSYRESHTF
length: 13
V: TRBV15
J: TRBJ1-2

CDR3: CASSLGGLAGGNEQFF
length: 16
V: TRBV13
J: TRBJ2-1

CDR3: CAIAPEASGANVLTF
length: 15
V: TRBV10-3
J: TRBJ2-6

CDR3: CASSIEGGNQPQHF
length: 14
V: TRBV19
J: TRBJ1-5

CDR3: CASSVVSAGELFF
length: 13
V: TRBV9
J: TRBJ2-2

CDR3: CASDRGPGANEKLFF
length: 15
V: TRBV10-1
J: TRBJ1-4

CDR3: CASSLTGTSPLHF
length: 13
V: TRBV11-2
J: TRBJ1-6

CDR3: CASSLVGQGNTGELFF
length: 16
V: TRBV5-1
J: TRBJ2-2

CDR3: CASSQGVRGNTEAFF
length: 15
V: TRBV4-3
J: TRBJ1-1

CDR3: CATSGDRIDYGYTF
length: 14
V: TRBV24-1
J: TRBJ1-2

CDR3: CASSQDRRTSGGDTQYF
length: 17
V: TRBV3-1/TRBV3-2
J: TRBJ2-3

CDR3: CASSVSLADTQYF
length: 13
V: TRBV10-2
J: TRBJ2-3

CDR3: CASSQIRGTGTDTQYF
length: 16
V: TRBV3-1/TRBV3-2
J: TRBJ2-3

CDR3: CATSDTGTPTANNQPQHF
length: 18
V: TRBV24-1
J: TRBJ1-5

CDR3: CSVGQGAKNTEAFF
length: 14
V: TRBV29-1
J: TRBJ1-1

CDR3: CATSRDRGVLEQYF
length: 14
V: TRBV15
J: TRBJ2-7

CDR3: CASSLDSPVFGLHF
length: 14
V: TRBV7-2
J: TRBJ1-6

CDR3: CASSLGAEETQYF
length: 13
V: TRBV5-1
J: TRBJ2-5

CDR3: CASRPRTGHYGYTF
length: 14
V: TRBV19
J: TRBJ1-2

CDR3: CASSFGRGTGELFF
length: 14
V: TRBV7-6
J: TRBJ2-2

CDR3: CASSLSRTSGSTGELFF
length: 17
V: TRBV5-1
J: TRBJ2-2